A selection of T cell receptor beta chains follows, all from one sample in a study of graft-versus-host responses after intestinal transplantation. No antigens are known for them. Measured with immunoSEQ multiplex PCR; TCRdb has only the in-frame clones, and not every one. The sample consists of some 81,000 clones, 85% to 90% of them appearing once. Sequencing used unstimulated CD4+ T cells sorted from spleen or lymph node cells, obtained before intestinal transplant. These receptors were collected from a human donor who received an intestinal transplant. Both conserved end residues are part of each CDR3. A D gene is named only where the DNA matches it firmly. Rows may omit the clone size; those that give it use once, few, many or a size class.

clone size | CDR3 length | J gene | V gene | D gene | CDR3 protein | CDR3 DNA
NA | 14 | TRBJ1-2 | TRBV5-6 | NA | CASSSAWGLNGYTF | TGTGCCAGCAGCTCCGCGTGGGGGCTAAATGGCTACACCTTC
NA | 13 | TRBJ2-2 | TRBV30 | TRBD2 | CAWSPREAGELFF | TGTGCCTGGAGTCCACGGGAGGCCGGGGAGCTGTTTTTT
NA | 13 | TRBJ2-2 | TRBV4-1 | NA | CASSRLVTGELFF | TGCGCCAGCAGCCGACTAGTTACCGGGGAGCTGTTTTTT
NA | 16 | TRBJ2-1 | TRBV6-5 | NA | CASSYTHLYQGNEQFF | TGTGCCAGCAGTTACACGCACCTCTATCAGGGCAATGAGCAGTTCTTC
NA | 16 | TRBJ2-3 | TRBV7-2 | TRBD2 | CASSLGPAGVTDTQYF | TGTGCCAGCAGCTTAGGGCCAGCGGGGGTTACAGATACGCAGTATTTT
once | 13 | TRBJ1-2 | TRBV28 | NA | CASSLIEMYGYTF | TGTGCCAGCAGTTTAATAGAAATGTATGGCTACACCTTC
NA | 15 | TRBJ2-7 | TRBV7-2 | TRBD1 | CASSLGPDRAYEQYF | TGTGCCAGCAGCTTAGGCCCGGACAGGGCCTACGAGCAGTACTTC
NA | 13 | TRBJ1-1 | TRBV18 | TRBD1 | CASSPGTGGKAFF | TGTGCCAGCTCACCAGGGACAGGGGGCAAAGCTTTCTTT
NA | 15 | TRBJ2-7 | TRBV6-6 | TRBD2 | CASSYSLAGGGEQYF | TGTGCCAGCAGTTACAGCCTAGCGGGAGGAGGCGAGCAGTACTTC
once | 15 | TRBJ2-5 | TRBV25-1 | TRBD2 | CASSEWKTSAKTQYF | TGTGCCAGCAGTGAATGGAAGACTAGCGCAAAGACCCAGTACTTC
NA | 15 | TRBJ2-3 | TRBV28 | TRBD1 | CASSSPGQGTDTQYF | TGTGCCAGCAGCTCTCCGGGACAGGGGACAGATACGCAGTATTTT
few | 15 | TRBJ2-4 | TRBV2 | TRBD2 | CASSGDAGVKNIQYF | TGTGCCAGCAGTGGTGACGCGGGAGTCAAAAACATTCAGTACTTC
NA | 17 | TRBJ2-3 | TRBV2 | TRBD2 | CASRWGLAGKGTDTQYF | TGTGCCAGCAGGTGGGGACTAGCGGGGAAGGGAACAGATACGCAGTATTTT
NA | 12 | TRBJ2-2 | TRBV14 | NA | CASSRNNRELFF | TGTGCCAGCAGCCGTAACAACCGGGAGCTGTTTTTT
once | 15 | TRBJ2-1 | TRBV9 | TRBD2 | CASSVGLAGNNEQFF | TGTGCCAGCAGCGTCGGACTAGCGGGAAACAATGAGCAGTTCTTC
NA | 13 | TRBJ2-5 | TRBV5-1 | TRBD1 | CASSLGQGETQYF | TGCGCCAGCAGCCTTGGACAGGGAGAGACCCAGTACTTC
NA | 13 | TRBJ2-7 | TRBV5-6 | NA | CASSLPGDYEQYF | TGTGCCAGCAGCTTGCCAGGCGACTACGAGCAGTACTTC
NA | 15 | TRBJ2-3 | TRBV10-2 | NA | CASTERQSSTDTQYF | TGCGCCAGCACCGAGCGGCAATCTAGCACAGATACGCAGTATTTT
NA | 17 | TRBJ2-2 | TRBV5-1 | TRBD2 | CASSLGGTNSNTGELFF | TGCGCCAGCAGCTTGGGTGGGACTAACTCGAACACCGGGGAGCTGTTTTTT
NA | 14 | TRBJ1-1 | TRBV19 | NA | CASSISPVNTEAFF | TGTGCCAGTAGTATCTCTCCTGTGAACACTGAAGCTTTCTTT
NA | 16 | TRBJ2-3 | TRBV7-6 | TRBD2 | CASSPGTSGTIDTQYF | TGTGCCAGCAGCCCGGGGACTAGCGGAACGATCGATACGCAGTATTTT
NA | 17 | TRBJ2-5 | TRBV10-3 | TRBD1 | CAIRTGTGGGKQETQYF | TGTGCCATCAGGACCGGGACAGGGGGCGGAAAGCAAGAGACCCAGTACTTC
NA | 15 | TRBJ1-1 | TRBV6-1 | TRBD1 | CASSWTGSMNTEAFF | TGTGCCAGCAGTTGGACAGGGAGCATGAACACTGAAGCTTTCTTT
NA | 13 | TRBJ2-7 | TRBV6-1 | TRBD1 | CASRPGQGYEQYF | TGTGCCAGCAGGCCGGGACAGGGCTACGAGCAGTACTTC
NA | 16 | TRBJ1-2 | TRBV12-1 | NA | CASSFDLGLRNYGYTF | TGTGCCAGCAGCTTCGACTTGGGGCTACGTAACTATGGCTACACCTTC
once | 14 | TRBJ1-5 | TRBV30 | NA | CAWSALGGNQPQHF | TGTGCCTGGAGTGCCCTGGGAGGCAATCAGCCCCAGCATTTT
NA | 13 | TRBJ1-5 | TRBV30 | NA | CAWSSTGIQPQHF | TGTGCCTGGAGTTCAACAGGGATCCAGCCCCAGCATTTT
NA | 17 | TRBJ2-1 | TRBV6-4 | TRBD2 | CASSQELAGRTYNEQFF | TGTGCCAGCAGTCAGGAACTAGCGGGGAGAACCTACAATGAGCAGTTCTTC
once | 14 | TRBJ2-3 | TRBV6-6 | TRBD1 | CASSSRQGADTQYF | TGTGCCAGCAGTTCAAGACAGGGCGCAGATACGCAGTATTTT
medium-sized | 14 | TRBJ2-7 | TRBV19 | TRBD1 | CASSRTGGSYEQYF | TGTGCCAGTAGTAGGACAGGGGGCTCCTACGAGCAGTACTTC
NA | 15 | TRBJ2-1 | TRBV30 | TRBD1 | CAWSKTGRGGNEQFF | TGTGCCTGGAGTAAGACAGGGCGAGGAGGCAATGAGCAGTTCTTC
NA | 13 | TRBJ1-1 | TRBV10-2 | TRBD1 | CASGGTGNTEAFF | TGCGCCAGCGGGGGGACAGGGAATACTGAAGCTTTCTTT
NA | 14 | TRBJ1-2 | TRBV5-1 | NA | CASSPGGGWYGYTF | TGCGCCAGCAGCCCGGGGGGGGGCTGGTATGGCTACACCTTC
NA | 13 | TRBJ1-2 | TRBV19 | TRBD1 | CASSRGQGIGYTF | TGTGCCAGTAGTAGGGGACAGGGTATTGGCTACACCTTC
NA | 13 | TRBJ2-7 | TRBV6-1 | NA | CASSDLTAYEQYF | TGTGCCAGCAGTGATTTAACAGCCTACGAGCAGTACTTC
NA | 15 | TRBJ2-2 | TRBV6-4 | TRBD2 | CASTRDSGTTGELFF | TGTGCCAGCACTCGGGATAGCGGGACTACCGGGGAGCTGTTTTTT
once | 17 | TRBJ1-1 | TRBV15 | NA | CATSRDDRGRRNTEAFF | TGTGCCACCAGCAGAGATGACCGGGGGAGGAGGAACACTGAAGCTTTCTTT
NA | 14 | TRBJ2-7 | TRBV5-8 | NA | CASSLSTGSYEQYF | TGTGCCAGCAGCTTGTCGACGGGCTCCTACGAGCAGTACTTC
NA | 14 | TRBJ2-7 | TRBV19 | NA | CASSIEGLSYEQYF | TGTGCCAGTAGTATCGAGGGTCTCTCCTACGAGCAGTACTTC
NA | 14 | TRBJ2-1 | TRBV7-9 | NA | CASSLSRTGNEQFF | TGTGCCAGCAGCTTGAGCCGGACGGGGAATGAGCAGTTCTTC
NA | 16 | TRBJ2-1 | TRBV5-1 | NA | CASSLDRQDLYNEQFF | TGCGCCAGCAGCTTGGATCGACAGGACCTCTACAATGAGCAGTTCTTC
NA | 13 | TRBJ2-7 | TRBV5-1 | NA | CASSYGRDYEQYF | TGCGCCAGCAGCTACGGCAGGGATTACGAGCAGTACTTC
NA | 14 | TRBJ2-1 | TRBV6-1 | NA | CASSWQEGRSEQFF | TGTGCCAGCAGTTGGCAGGAGGGCCGTAGTGAGCAGTTCTTC
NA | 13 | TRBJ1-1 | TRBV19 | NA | CASSISERTEAFF | TGTGCCAGTAGTATATCTGAACGGACTGAAGCTTTCTTT
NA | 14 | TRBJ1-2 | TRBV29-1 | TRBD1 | CSIGRDRGPGGYTF | TGCAGTATTGGGAGGGACAGGGGGCCGGGTGGCTACACCTTC
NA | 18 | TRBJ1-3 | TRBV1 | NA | CTSSQGIMGRAGGNTIYF | TGCACCAGCAGCCAAGGCATCATGGGGCGTGCTGGTGGAAACACCATATATTTT